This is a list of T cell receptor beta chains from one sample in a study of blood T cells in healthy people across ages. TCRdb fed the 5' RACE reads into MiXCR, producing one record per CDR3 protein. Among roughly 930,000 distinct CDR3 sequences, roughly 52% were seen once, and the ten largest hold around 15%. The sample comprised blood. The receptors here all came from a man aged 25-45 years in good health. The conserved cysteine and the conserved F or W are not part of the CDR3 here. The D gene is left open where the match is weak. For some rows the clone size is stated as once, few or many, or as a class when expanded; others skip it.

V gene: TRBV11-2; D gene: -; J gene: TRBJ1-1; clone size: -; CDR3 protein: ASSSRRDTEAF
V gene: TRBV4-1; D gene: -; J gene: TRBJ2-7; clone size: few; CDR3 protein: ASSQGPTGAYEQY
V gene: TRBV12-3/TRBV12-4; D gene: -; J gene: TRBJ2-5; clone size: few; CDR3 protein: ASSSPTQETQY
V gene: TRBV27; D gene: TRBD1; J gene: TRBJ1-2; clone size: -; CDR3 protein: ASSPFDRGGGYT
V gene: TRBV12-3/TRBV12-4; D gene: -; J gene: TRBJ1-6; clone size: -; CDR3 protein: ASSSGQDNSPLH
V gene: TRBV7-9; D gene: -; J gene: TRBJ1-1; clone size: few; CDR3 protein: ASSRGQAEAF
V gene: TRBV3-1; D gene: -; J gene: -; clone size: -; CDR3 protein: ASSLQGPSTQY
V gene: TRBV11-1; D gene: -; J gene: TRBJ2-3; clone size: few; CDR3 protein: ASSPLTNTDTQY
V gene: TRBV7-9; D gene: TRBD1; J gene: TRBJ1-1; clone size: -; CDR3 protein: ASSMGQGVTEAF
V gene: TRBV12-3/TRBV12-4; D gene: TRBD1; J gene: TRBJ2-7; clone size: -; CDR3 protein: ASSPWTGDHEQY
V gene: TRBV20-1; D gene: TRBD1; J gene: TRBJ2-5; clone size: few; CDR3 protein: SAIRTGLGETQY
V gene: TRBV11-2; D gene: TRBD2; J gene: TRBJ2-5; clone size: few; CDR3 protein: ASSLDHGGGKETQY
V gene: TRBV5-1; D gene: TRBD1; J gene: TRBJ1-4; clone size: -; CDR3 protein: ASSLVRGNEKLF
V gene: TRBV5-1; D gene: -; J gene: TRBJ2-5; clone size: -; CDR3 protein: ASSPRGGEETQY
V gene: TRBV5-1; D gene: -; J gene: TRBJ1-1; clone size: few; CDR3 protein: ASTEAVSTEAF
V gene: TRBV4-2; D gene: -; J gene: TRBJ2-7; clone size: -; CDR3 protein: ASSPGEEFYEQY
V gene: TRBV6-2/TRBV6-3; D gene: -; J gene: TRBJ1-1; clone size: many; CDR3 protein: ASSYGGNTEAF
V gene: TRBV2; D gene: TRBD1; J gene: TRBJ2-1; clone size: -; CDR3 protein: ASRDLLTGTGGDEQF
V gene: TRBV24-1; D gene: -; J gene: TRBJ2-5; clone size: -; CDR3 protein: ATSDRTWGTQY
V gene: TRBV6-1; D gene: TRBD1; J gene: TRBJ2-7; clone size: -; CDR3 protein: ASRTGAAYEQY
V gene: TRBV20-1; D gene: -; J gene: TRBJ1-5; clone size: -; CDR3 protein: SAEGNPTQPQH
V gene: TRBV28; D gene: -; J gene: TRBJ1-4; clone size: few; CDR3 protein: ASSPTGVANEKLF
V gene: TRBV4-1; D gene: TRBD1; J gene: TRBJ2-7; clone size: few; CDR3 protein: ASSQRQGKNYEQY
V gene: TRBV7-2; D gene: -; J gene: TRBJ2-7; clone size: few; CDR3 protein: ASSSEGGSYEQY
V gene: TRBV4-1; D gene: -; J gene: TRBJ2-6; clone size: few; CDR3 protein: ASSQPGTPSGANVLT
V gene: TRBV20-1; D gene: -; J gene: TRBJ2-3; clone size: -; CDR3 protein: SAHRDIADTQY
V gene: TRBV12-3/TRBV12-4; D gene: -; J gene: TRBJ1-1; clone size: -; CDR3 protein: ASSASGYTEAF
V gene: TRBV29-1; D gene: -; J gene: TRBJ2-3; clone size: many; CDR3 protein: SVGSDSSIADTQY
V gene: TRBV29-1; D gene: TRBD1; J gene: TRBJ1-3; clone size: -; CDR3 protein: SVEGQGANLGNTIY
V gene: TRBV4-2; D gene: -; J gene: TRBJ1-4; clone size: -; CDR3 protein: AGSPRDRGETNEKLF
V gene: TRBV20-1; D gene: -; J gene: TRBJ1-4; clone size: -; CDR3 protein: SASSRGREKLF
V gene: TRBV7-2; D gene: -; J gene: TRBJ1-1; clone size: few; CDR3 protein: ASSLDLRNTEAF
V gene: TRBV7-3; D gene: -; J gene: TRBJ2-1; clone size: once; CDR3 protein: ASSLNQGDEQF
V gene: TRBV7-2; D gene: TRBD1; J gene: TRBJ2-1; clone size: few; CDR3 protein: ASSLGQGAHNEQF
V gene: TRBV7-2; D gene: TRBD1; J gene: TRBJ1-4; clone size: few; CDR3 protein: ASSLVARGGEKLF
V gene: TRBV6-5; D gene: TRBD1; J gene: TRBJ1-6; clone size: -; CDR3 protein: ASTTGQLKNSPLH
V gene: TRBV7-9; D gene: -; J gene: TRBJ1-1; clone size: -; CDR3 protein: ASSPRDFQNTEAF
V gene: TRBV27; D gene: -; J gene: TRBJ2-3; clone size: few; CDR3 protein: ASSPSFGTQY
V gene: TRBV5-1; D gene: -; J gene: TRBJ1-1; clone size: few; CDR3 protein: ASSLGPGTGNTEAF
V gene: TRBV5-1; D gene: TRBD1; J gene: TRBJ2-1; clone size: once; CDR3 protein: ASSRQGTGTYNEQF
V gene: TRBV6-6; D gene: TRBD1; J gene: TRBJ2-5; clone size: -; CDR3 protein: ASSYPQGAGETQY
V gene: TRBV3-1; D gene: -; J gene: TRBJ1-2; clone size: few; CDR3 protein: ASSQAPMDNYGYT
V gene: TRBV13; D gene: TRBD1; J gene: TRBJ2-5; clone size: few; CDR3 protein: ASEDRNQETQY
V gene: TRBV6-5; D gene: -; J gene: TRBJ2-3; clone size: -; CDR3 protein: ASSYRSVGTDTQY
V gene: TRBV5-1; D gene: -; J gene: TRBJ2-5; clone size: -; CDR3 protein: ASSFLGKGPQETQY
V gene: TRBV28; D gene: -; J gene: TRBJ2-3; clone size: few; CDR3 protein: ASSFSSSRASNTQY
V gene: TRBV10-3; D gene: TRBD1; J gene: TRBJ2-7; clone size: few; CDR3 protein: AISSPGYRGRDEQY
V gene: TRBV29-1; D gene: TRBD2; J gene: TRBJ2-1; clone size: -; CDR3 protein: SVDGSGVLGGEQF
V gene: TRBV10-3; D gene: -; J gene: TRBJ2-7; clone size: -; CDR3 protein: AISGDRERTPAYEQY
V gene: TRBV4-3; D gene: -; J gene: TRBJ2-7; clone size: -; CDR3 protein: ASSQEAQSYEQY
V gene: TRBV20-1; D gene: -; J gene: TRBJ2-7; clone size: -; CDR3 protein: SARGSSYEQY
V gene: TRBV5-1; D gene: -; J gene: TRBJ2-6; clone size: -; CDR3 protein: ASSLTAYSGANVLT